This T cell receptor beta chain was identified during a study of blood T cell repertoires in COVID-19. Study background: Acute-phase and convalescent COVID-19 samples originated in the United States, Italy and Spain.

Germline values: CDR1 MNHEY, CDR2 SMNVEV (reference sequence). The V and J ends lost 6 bases and 8 bases, in that order; junction bases with no gene match: 11. The CDR3 is 14 amino acids. Method: immunoSEQ multiplex PCR; TCRdb's copy keeps in-frame clones and lacks some. The data hold roughly 350,000 clones, with more than 85% observed a single time. The J gene is TRBJ1-2, the V gene TRBV27, with 8 positions matching TRBD1. The sample comprised PBMCs or T cells enriched from blood (not recorded which). The receptor was isolated from a woman aged 30 to 39 who had recovered from COVID-19. This CDR3 reads CASRSLQGGWGYTF. The CDR3, as DNA: TGTGCCAGCAGATCCCTACAGGGGGGTTGGGGCTACACCTTC.